A single sample gave rise to the 29 T cell receptor beta chains below, sequenced in a study of blood T cell repertoires in COVID-19. Libraries were prepared by immunoSEQ multiplex PCR; TCRdb keeps only in-frame clonotypes and omits some of them. This table has over 100,000 clones, around 80% appearing once. Sequencing was done on a sample of peripheral blood. The receptors derive from a woman in her 70s with acute or convalescent COVID-19.

V gene TRBV30 combines with J gene TRBJ2-5; D may be TRBD1 (6 bases). The length of the CDR3 is 13 residues. Germline loops: CDR1 GTSNPN, CDR2 SVGIG (reference sequence). V lost 4 bases and J lost 4, with 13 bases in between. DNA of the CDR3: TGTGCCTGGAAAGGGGGTGCGGGAGAGACCCAGTACTTC. It specifies CAWKGGAGETQYF. The full variable domain, completed using reference TRBV30 and TRBJ2-5, is SQTIHQWPATLVQPVGSPLSLECTVEGTSNPNLYWYRQAAGRGLQLLFYSVGIGQISSEVPQNLSASRPQDRQFILSSKKLLLSDSGFYLCAWKGGAGETQYFGPGTRLLVL.

J is TRBJ1-1 and V is TRBV5-1; the match to TRBD1 covers 7 bases. The CDR3 loop spans 14 amino acids. CDR1 is SGHRS and CDR2 is YFSETQ in the germline V gene. V dropped 5 bases and J dropped 4; count of bases not matched to a gene: 8. CDR3 region: CASSVAGGFTEAFF. The CDR3 DNA is TGCGCCAGCAGTGTGGCAGGGGGATTCACTGAAGCTTTCTTT.

The genes are TRBV28 and TRBJ1-1, with D uncertain. The CDR3 is made up of 14 amino acids. CDR1 is MDHEN and CDR2 is SYDVKM in the germline V gene. The V and J ends lost 1 base and 6 bases respectively, with 12 bases between them. The DNA of the CDR3 is TGTGCCAGCAGTTTATCGCGGGGTAGGGCTGAAGCTTTCTTT. It specifies CASSLSRGRAEAFF.

The V call is TRBV19, the J call TRBJ2-1, with 15 bases matching TRBD2. This CDR3 is built from 15 residues. V lost 5 bases and J lost 10; bases outside the gene matches: 6. Germline assignment: CDR1 LNHDA and CDR2 SQIVND (reference sequence). For the CDR3, the DNA is TGTGCCAGTAGTCCTCCGGGACTAGCGGGAGGAGAGCAGTTCTTC. Amino acid sequence: CASSPPGLAGGEQFF.

The chain has TRBV12-3 or TRBV12-4 and TRBJ2-5; 7 bases are shared with TRBD1. The CDR3 totals 13 residues. J lost 3 bases, V lost 3 bases, and 1 base had no gene match. The chain's CDR3 is CASSLGQKETQYF. The CDR3 DNA follows: TGTGCCAGCAGTTTGGGACAGAAAGAGACCCAGTACTTC.

A word on this clone: The junction differs from germline at one of its ends, possibly a read error. This chain joins TRBV7-8 and TRBJ1-1; D not certain. From germline, CDR1 is SGHVS and CDR2 FQNEAQ. The CDR3 sequence is 15 residues long. The CDR3 sequence: CASSLGKTRNNEAFF. The DNA of the CDR3 is TGTGCCAGCAGCTTAGGTAAGACGAGGAACAATGAAGCTTTCTTT.

The chain combines TRBV7-3 with TRBJ2-3, with a tentative D call TRBD2 (6 bases). Trimming took off 1 base at V and 2 bases at J, with 10 bases between the two ends. Germline V lookup: CDR1 SGHTA, CDR2 FQGTGA. The CDR3 covers 15 residues. The CDR3 DNA follows: TGTGCCAGCAGCTTAAGGGGGGTCTACACAGATACGCAGTATTTT. Amino acid sequence: CASSLRGVYTDTQYF.

The chain employs TRBV6-1 and TRBJ1-5; D is unclear. The CDR3 runs 13 residues. Trimming cost V 2 bases and J 6 bases, with 8 bases left between them. Per the germline V gene, CDR1 is MNHNS and CDR2 is SASEGT. The CDR3 DNA sequence: TGTGCCAGCAGTGAATCGTATCCTCAGCCCCAGCATTTT. Translating gives CASSESYPQPQHF.

This clone was recorded only once. V is TRBV29-1 and J is TRBJ2-1; TRBD2 matches at 8 bases. CDR3 length: 16 amino acids. Germline V CDR1 and CDR2: SQVTM, ANQGSEA. The ends lost 5 bases at V and 0 bases at J; junction bases unmatched: 9. As DNA, the CDR3 is TGCAGCGTTTCGGGGGGGAGGGATCCCTCCTACAATGAGCAGTTCTTC. Protein product: CSVSGGRDPSYNEQFF.

This clone was seen a single time. The chain recombines TRBV6-5 with TRBJ1-1, with 8 bases that match TRBD1. CDR3 length: 15 amino acids. Trimming took 0 bases from V and 3 from J; bases not matched to a gene: 3. Germline V gives CDR1 MNHEY, CDR2 SVGAGI. CDR3 bases: TGTGCCAGCAGTTACTCACCGGACAGGGACACTGAAGCTTTCTTT. Amino acids: CASSYSPDRDTEAFF.

This clone was seen once. The chain's CDR3 is CASSSTTGGAKNTEAFF. The CDR3 bases are TGTGCCAGCAGCTCAACGACTGGGGGCGCAAAGAACACTGAAGCTTTCTTT. The V gene is TRBV7-8, the J gene TRBJ1-1; TRBD1 is a possible D gene (6 bases). Germline CDR1 reads SGHVS; CDR2 reads FQNEAQ. V lost 4 bases and J lost 1, with 19 bases in between. CDR3 length: 17 residues. Combining the CDR3 with reference TRBV7-8 and TRBJ1-1 gives the whole variable domain GAGVSQSPRYKVAKRGQDVALRCDPISGHVSLFWYQQALGQGPEFLTYFQNEAQLDKSGLPSDRFFAERPEGSVSTLKIQRTQQEDSAVYLCASSSTTGGAKNTEAFFGQGTRLTVV.

The gene calls are TRBV6-2 or TRBV6-3 and TRBJ2-3; 7 bases map to TRBD2. J was trimmed by 5 bases and V by 2 bases; bases with no gene match: 10. Germline CDR1 reads MNHEY; CDR2 reads SVGEGT. This CDR3 contains 16 residues. The DNA of the CDR3 is TGTGCCAGCAGTTACACAGCGGGGACCCCGGAAGATACGCAGTATTTT. Translated, it gives CASSYTAGTPEDTQYF.

This clone was detected only once. The chain links TRBV6-5 to TRBJ1-6; D remains ambiguous. Trimming left V 6 bases short and J 9 bases short, with 9 bases between. CDR1 is MNHEY and CDR2 is SVGAGI in the germline V gene. The CDR3 extends over 12 amino acids. In nucleotides, the CDR3 is TGTGCCAGCAGCCCCCGAGGTTCACCCCTCCACTTT. It codes for CASSPRGSPLHF.

The rearrangement joins TRBV9 to TRBJ2-3, with D possibly matching TRBD1 (5 bases). The V end lost 0 bases, the J end lost 0 bases, and 8 bases lay between the germline ends. The germline V gene has CDR1 SGDLS and CDR2 YYNGEE. The CDR3 extends over 15 amino acids. The chain's CDR3 is CASSVATVSTDTQYF. The CDR3 nucleotides read TGTGCCAGCAGCGTAGCGACAGTTAGCACAGATACGCAGTATTTT.

This clone was counted between two and nine times. The chain joins TRBV7-8 to TRBJ1-1; D unresolved. Germline values: CDR1 SGHVS, CDR2 FQNEAQ. This CDR3 spans 13 amino acids. Trimming cost V 5 bases and J 2 bases, with 9 bases left between them. The CDR3 nucleotides read TGTGCCAGCAGCCCGATACTAAACACTGAAGCTTTCTTT. Protein: CASSPILNTEAFF.

J is TRBJ2-3 and V is TRBV4-1, with a possible D match to TRBD2 (7 bases). The CDR3 runs to 15 residues. Germline V gene lookup returns CDR1 MGHRA and CDR2 YSYEKL. Trimming stripped 0 bases from V and 6 bases from J, with 13 bases between. CDR3 residues: CASSQDGGGRDTQYF. The CDR3 nucleotides are TGCGCCAGCAGCCAAGATGGCGGGGGCAGGGATACGCAGTATTTT.

The V call is TRBV30, the J call TRBJ1-2; a weak D match, TRBD1 (5 bases). The V gene's germline CDR1 is GTSNPN and CDR2 SVGIG (reference sequence). The CDR3 runs 12 residues. V lost 0 bases, J lost 8 bases, and 10 bases lay in between. The CDR3: CAWSVTGEGYTF. As DNA, the CDR3 is TGTGCCTGGAGTGTAACGGGGGAAGGCTACACCTTC.

This clone occurred a few times. This sample includes further DNA sequences coding for the same CDR3. The rearrangement joins TRBV5-1 to TRBJ1-6; D perhaps matches TRBD1 (6 bases). Germline CDR1 and CDR2: SGHRS and YFSETQ. The CDR3 covers 14 residues. Trimming cost V 2 bases and J 7 bases, with 10 bases left between them. CDR3 nucleotides: TGCGCCAGCAGCTTAACAGGGCAGAATTCACCCCTCCACTTT. It yields the protein CASSLTGQNSPLHF. The whole variable domain, remainder taken from reference TRBV5-1 and TRBJ1-6, is KAGVTQTPRYLIKTRGQQVTLSCSPISGHRSVSWYQQTPGQGLQFLFEYFSETQRNKGNFPGRFSGRQFSNSRSEMNVSTLELGDSALYLCASSLTGQNSPLHFGNGTRLTVT.

The table lists this clone with a count of one. V usage is TRBV28 and J usage is TRBJ2-1; TRBD2 matches at 10 bases. This CDR3 contains 15 residues. The trim removed 3 bases at V and 7 bases at J, leaving 6 bases unmatched. The germline V gene encodes CDR1 MDHEN and CDR2 SYDVKM. DNA of the CDR3: TGTGCCAGCAGTTTGCCTAGCGGGAGTATGAATGAGCAGTTCTTC. The encoded protein is CASSLPSGSMNEQFF.

This clone was seen only a few times. The chain couples TRBV19 to TRBJ2-1; D is undetermined. This CDR3 has 15 amino acids. Germline V lookup: CDR1 LNHDA, CDR2 SQIVND (reference sequence). Trimming removed 2 bases from V and 8 bases from J, with 16 bases in between. The CDR3 spells CASSIMSGSPHEQFF. The CDR3 nucleotides are TGTGCCAGTAGTATAATGTCAGGATCTCCCCATGAGCAGTTCTTC.

V usage is TRBV23-1 and J usage is TRBJ2-2; D might be TRBD1 (8 bases). TRBV23-1 is given ORF status, its function remaining uncertain. CDR3 size: 24 residues. The V end was cut by 1 base, the J end by 1 base, with 34 bases between. Here the CDR3 reads CASSQFKRPGSLTSGTGNTGELFF. In DNA form, the CDR3 reads TGCGCCAGCAGTCAATTTAAGCGGCCTGGTTCGTTAACCAGCGGGACAGGGAACACCGGGGAGCTGTTTTTT.

As regards this clone: The junction shows a germline mismatch at one end, possibly a read error. The rearrangement links TRBV7-3 to TRBJ2-1, with TRBD2 matching 9 bases. Germline V gives CDR1 SGHTA, CDR2 FQGTGA. CDR3 length equals 17 residues. CDR3 sequence (DNA): TGTGCCAGCAGCCTAACTCCCGGGCGGGAGGGCCGGAATGAGCAGTTCTTC. Its protein product is CASSLTPGREGRNEQFF.

J is TRBJ2-5 and V is TRBV4-1, with D possibly TRBD1 on 6 matching bases. V was trimmed by 1 base and J by 2 bases, leaving 8 bases between them. Germline assignment: CDR1 MGHRA and CDR2 YSYEKL. The CDR3 is made up of 14 amino acids. CDR3 residues: CASSQGDRQETQYF. In DNA form, the CDR3 reads TGCGCCAGCAGCCAAGGCGACAGGCAAGAGACCCAGTACTTC.

V gene TRBV7-2 combines with J gene TRBJ2-3, with 8 bases lining up with TRBD2. Germline V gene lookup returns CDR1 SGHTA and CDR2 FQGNSA. CDR3 length: 14 residues. V gave up 5 bases and J gave up 5 bases; unmatched junction bases: 6. CDR3 sequence: CASSQGLALDTQYF. DNA of the CDR3: TGTGCCAGCAGCCAAGGACTAGCTTTAGATACGCAGTATTTT.

This chain uses TRBV7-2 with TRBJ2-3; TRBD1 agrees at 8 bases. Germline V CDR1 and CDR2: SGHTA, FQGNSA. The CDR3 runs 15 residues. Trimming cost V 5 bases and J 4 bases; bases outside gene matches: 8. The CDR3 DNA reads TGTGCCAGCAGCGAAGGACAGGGCTCACCAGATACGCAGTATTTT. Its translation: CASSEGQGSPDTQYF.

V is TRBV19 and J is TRBJ2-2; tentatively, D is TRBD1 (5 bases). The CDR3 spans 14 residues. Germline CDR1 is LNHDA and CDR2 is SQIVND (reference sequence). V was shortened by 2 bases and J by 2 bases, with 6 bases between the two germline ends. CDR3 nucleotides: TGTGCCAGTAGTATAACAGGAAACACCGGGGAGCTGTTTTTT. Protein product: CASSITGNTGELFF.

The gene calls are TRBV6-5 and TRBJ1-2; the D gene is possibly TRBD1 (5 bases). The CDR3 loop spans 15 amino acids. Germline CDR1 and CDR2: MNHEY and SVGAGI. Trimming pared 5 bases from V and 4 bases from J, leaving 17 bases between. CDR3 bases: TGTGCCAGCAGTAAGTCAGGGATTAAGGCCTATGGCTACACCTTC. Translating it yields CASSKSGIKAYGYTF.

The chain uses TRBV3-1 (or the pseudogene TRBV3-2) and TRBJ2-3; 15 bases are shared with TRBD2. The CDR3 has 17 amino acids. CDR1 and CDR2 from the germline V gene are LGHDT and YNNKEL (reference sequence). V was clipped by 1 base and J by 5 bases; unmatched bases: 4. The CDR3 DNA follows: TGTGCCAGCAGCCAAGCCGGGGGACTAGCGGGAGGAGATACGCAGTATTTT. Its protein is CASSQAGGLAGGDTQYF.

The rearrangement uses TRBV2 and TRBJ1-2, with 9 bases matching TRBD1. Unmatched junction bases numbered 5, after V lost 6 bases and J lost 3 bases. The germline gives CDR1 SNHLY, CDR2 FYNNEI. CDR3 length: 14 amino acids. CDR3 coding DNA: TGTGCCAGCAGAGGGACAGGGATGGACTATGGCTACACCTTC. It translates to CASRGTGMDYGYTF.